This T cell receptor beta chain was documented in a study of shared clonotypes between healthy human individuals. Study context: Participating donors consisted of two women and a few men aged 18 to 49.

Libraries were prepared by immunoSEQ multiplex PCR; TCRdb keeps only in-frame clonotypes and omits some of them. The table includes about 1 million clones, approximately 80% detected once. Trimming removed 3 bases at V and 6 bases at J, with 8 bases between. Germline V CDR1 and CDR2: SQVTM, ANQGSEA. The CDR3 extends over 11 amino acids. The J gene is TRBJ1-2, the V gene TRBV29-1, with no clear D. The TCR sequence derives from a man aged 18 to 30 in good health. Some clones in this sample may be carry-over from other donors' samples. Sequencing input: memory CD4+ T cells from PBMCs. Subset indicated: CD45RA-negative fraction. CDR3 in amino acids: CSVDVSDGYTF. The CDR3 nucleotides read TGCAGCGTTGATGTATCAGATGGCTACACCTTC.